What follows are 8 T cell receptor beta chains derived from one specimen sequenced in a study of shared clonotypes between healthy human individuals. Produced via immunoSEQ multiplex PCR; TCRdb's table is partial and in-frame only. The repertoire has approximately 320,000 clones, roughly 70% of them found once; the top ten carry 10% to 13%. The sample consisted of memory CD4+ T cells sorted from blood. Noted subset: CD45RA-negative fraction. The receptors derive from a young man in good health.

The chain recombines TRBV6-1 with TRBJ2-2; unclear D gene. CDR1 is MNHNS, CDR2 SASEGT, per germline. CDR3 size: 14 residues. V was trimmed by 8 bases and J by 0 bases, leaving 10 bases between them. In nucleotides, the CDR3 is TGTGCCAGCCCCCGCGCAACGAACACCGGGGAGCTGTTTTTT. Translated, it gives CASPRATNTGELFF.

The rearrangement uses TRBV7-2 and TRBJ1-1; a possible D gene is TRBD1 (5 bases). The CDR3 loop spans 14 amino acids. CDR1 is SGHTA and CDR2 is FQGNSA in the germline V gene. The V and J ends lost 5 bases and 1 base respectively, with 11 bases between them. The CDR3 DNA reads TGTGCCAGCAGCACGACAGTGACGAACACTGAAGCTTTCTTT. Its protein product is CASSTTVTNTEAFF.

The V and J genes are TRBV2 and TRBJ2-5; D is perhaps TRBD1 (5 bases). The CDR3 has 14 amino acids. V lost 7 bases and J 4 bases, leaving 16 bases between the germline ends. Germline V gives CDR1 SNHLY, CDR2 FYNNEI. As DNA, the CDR3 is TGTGCCAGCAACGAACTGGGTGGGGCAGAGACCCAGTACTTC. It codes for CASNELGGAETQYF.

The chain uses TRBV9 and TRBJ1-1; D is possibly TRBD1 (6 bases). Deletions cut 4 bases from V and 5 bases from J, with 15 bases between. The length of the CDR3 is 14 residues. The V gene's germline CDR1 is SGDLS and CDR2 YYNGEE. DNA of the CDR3: TGTGCCAGCAGCCCTACACAGGGAGATACTGAAGCTTTCTTT. The encoded protein is CASSPTQGDTEAFF.

This clone was recorded only once. The V and J genes are TRBV5-6 and TRBJ2-1; D call uncertain. The CDR3 runs 12 residues. Germline lookup yields CDR1 SGHDT and CDR2 YYEEEE. Trimming took off 3 bases at V and 10 bases at J, with 11 bases between the two ends. As DNA, the CDR3 is TGTGCCAGCAGCTCCGGAGTATTAGAGCAGTTCTTC. Translation: CASSSGVLEQFF.

V is TRBV11-3 and J is TRBJ2-3; D gene unclear. The ends were cut back, 1 base at V and 5 bases at J, with 7 bases in the middle. Germline assignment: CDR1 SGHNT and CDR2 YENEEA. The CDR3 has 13 amino acids. In DNA, the CDR3 is TGTGCCAGCAGCTTAGGGGTCCTAGATACGCAGTATTTT. This encodes CASSLGVLDTQYF.

V and J are TRBV25-1 and TRBJ2-1; D might be TRBD2 (6 bases). Germline V lookup: CDR1 MGHDK, CDR2 SYGVNS. Between the trimmed V and J ends, which lost 1 base and 6 bases, there was a span of 7 bases. The CDR3 loop spans 13 amino acids. CDR3 sequence reads: CASSEFSGNEQFF. CDR3 bases: TGTGCCAGCAGTGAATTTAGCGGCAATGAGCAGTTCTTC.

The rearrangement links TRBV10-3 to TRBJ1-2; 7 nucleotides agree with TRBD1. Unmatched junction bases numbered 4, after V lost 0 bases and J lost 3 bases. This CDR3 region has 15 residues. CDR1 and CDR2 (germline): ENHRY, SYGVKD. CDR3 in amino acids: CAISESDRADYGYTF. The CDR3 DNA sequence: TGTGCCATCAGTGAGTCAGACAGGGCAGACTATGGCTACACCTTC.